A selection of T cell receptor beta chains follows, all from one sample in a study of shared clonotypes between healthy human individuals. Method: immunoSEQ multiplex PCR; TCRdb's copy keeps in-frame clones and lacks some. The sample yields 1.6 million or so clones, roughly 96% seen once. Sequencing was done on a sample of naive CD4+ T cells sorted from blood. These receptors originate from a man aged 25 to 45 in good health. Each CDR3 is given with its conserved first and last residue. The D gene is left open where the match is weak. Not every row has a clone size; where given, it reads once, few, many or a size class.

NA TRBJ1-1 NA TRBV30 13 TGTGCCTGGAAGGTCCAGGGCTACACCGAAGCTTTCTTT CAWKVQGYTEAFF
NA TRBJ1-1 NA TRBV5-4 14 TGTGCCAGCAGCTTGGGGTTGCGGAACACTGAAGCTTTCTTT CASSLGLRNTEAFF
NA TRBJ2-2 once TRBV29-1 13 TGCAGCGTACTTAGGCAGGGAATCGGGGAGCTGTTTTTT CSVLRQGIGELFF
NA TRBJ1-1 NA TRBV5-1 14 TGCGCCAGCAGCTTGGAGTTGGTGGGCACTGAAGCTTTCTTT CASSLELVGTEAFF
TRBD2 TRBJ2-7 NA TRBV7-2 15 TGTGCCAGCAGCTTGGGACTAGCTTTCGGCTACGAGCAGTACTTC CASSLGLAFGYEQYF
NA TRBJ2-7 once TRBV5-1 13 TGCGCCAGCAGCTTGGCCGGACAGCCCGAGCAGTACTTC CASSLAGQPEQYF
TRBD1 TRBJ1-6 NA TRBV5-6 16 TGTGCCAGCAGCTTTACTAGGACAGGGGGAGGTTCACCCCTCCACTTT CASSFTRTGGGSPLHF
NA TRBJ1-3 NA TRBV10-3 14 TGTGCCACCCTCCGCGACAACTCTGGAAACACCATATATTTT CATLRDNSGNTIYF
NA TRBJ2-7 NA TRBV5-6 14 TGTGCCAGCAGCCGCAACCTCCCCCCCTACGAGCAGTACTTC CASSRNLPPYEQYF
NA TRBJ2-7 once TRBV11-2 13 TGTGCCAGCAGCTTAGTGACCTCCTACGAGCAGTACTTC CASSLVTSYEQYF
TRBD1 TRBJ2-7 NA TRBV28 16 TGTGCCAGCAGTTTCGACATGGACAGGGGGACCTACGAGCAGTACTTC CASSFDMDRGTYEQYF
TRBD2 TRBJ2-6 NA TRBV2 12 TGTGCCAGCAAGGAACGGGGGGACGTCCTGACTTTC CASKERGDVLTF
NA TRBJ1-1 NA TRBV7-9 11 TGTGCCAGCAGCGCCCCCCGGGGAGCTTTCTTT CASSAPRGAFF
NA TRBJ1-1 NA TRBV10-3 16 TGTGCCATCAGCCCCCCGGGTTTGACAGCGAACACTGAAGCTTTCTTT CAISPPGLTANTEAFF
NA TRBJ2-2 NA TRBV2 15 TGTGCCAGCAGGAGTAGCGGACGGGGCACCGGGGAGCTGTTTTTT CASRSSGRGTGELFF
TRBD1 TRBJ2-1 NA TRBV7-2 17 TGTGCCAGCAGCGACCAGGTATACCGGGACAGCCACAATGAGCAGTTCTTC CASSDQVYRDSHNEQFF
TRBD1 TRBJ2-3 NA TRBV10-3 15 TGTGCCATCAGCAAAGGGGGCCCTACCAGAGATACGCAGTATTTT CAISKGGPTRDTQYF
NA TRBJ2-6 NA TRBV5-5 19 TGTGCCAGCAGCTTGGGGTTGTCGGGGCAAGGAGCTGGGGCCAACGTCCTGACTTTC CASSLGLSGQGAGANVLTF
TRBD1 TRBJ2-7 once TRBV11-1 16 TGTGCCAGCAGCTTCGTACAGGGGACAGGGTCCTACGAGCAGTACTTC CASSFVQGTGSYEQYF
NA TRBJ1-3 NA TRBV5-4 16 TGTGCCAGCAGTCCGGGGGTGAAAAGCTCTGGAAACACCATATATTTT CASSPGVKSSGNTIYF
TRBD2 TRBJ2-1 NA TRBV11-2 16 TGTGCCAGCAGCTTATTCGGGGGGACCCTGGGAAATGAGCAGTTCTTC CASSLFGGTLGNEQFF
NA TRBJ2-7 NA TRBV10-1 14 TGCGCCACCCAGACCCCCCTTGGGGGCTACGAGCAGTACTTC CATQTPLGGYEQYF
TRBD1 TRBJ1-3 NA TRBV5-1 13 TGCGCCAGCAGCTTGAACAGGGGGAACACCATATATTTT CASSLNRGNTIYF
NA TRBJ2-7 NA TRBV7-2 11 TGTGCCAGCAGCGGCCCCTACGAGCAGTACTTC CASSGPYEQYF
NA TRBJ2-1 NA TRBV5-1 15 TGCGCCAGCACCATTCAGGGCCCATCCTACAATGAGCAGTTCTTC CASTIQGPSYNEQFF
NA TRBJ2-7 NA TRBV14 16 TGTGCCAGCAGCCAAGAGCAAGGGGGATGGGACTACGAGCAGTACTTC CASSQEQGGWDYEQYF
NA TRBJ2-3 NA TRBV13 12 TGTGCCAGCAGCCAGGCGGGGTATACGCAGTATTTT CASSQAGYTQYF
NA TRBJ2-6 NA TRBV28 13 TGTGCCAGCGCTGTCTCTGGGGCCAACGTCCTGACTTTC CASAVSGANVLTF
NA TRBJ1-1 NA TRBV20-1 10 TGCAGTGCTAGCGGTAGCAAAGCTTTCTTT CSASGSKAFF
NA TRBJ1-2 NA TRBV2 12 TGTGCCAGCAGTGGGGAGGGGTATGGCTACACCTTC CASSGEGYGYTF
NA TRBJ2-7 NA TRBV5-1 14 TGCGCCAGCAGGCCAAGACTTACCTCCTACGAGCAGTACTTC CASRPRLTSYEQYF
NA TRBJ2-1 NA TRBV7-3 15 TGTGCCAGCCCCAGGGTCTTTGGCTCCTACAATGAGCAGTTCTTC CASPRVFGSYNEQFF
TRBD1 TRBJ1-1 NA TRBV6-5 15 TGTGCCAGCAGTTACCGACAGGGCATGAACACTGAAGCTTTCTTT CASSYRQGMNTEAFF
NA TRBJ2-3 NA TRBV9 14 TGTGCCAGCAGCGTAGCTTCAAGCACAGATACGCAGTATTTT CASSVASSTDTQYF
TRBD2 TRBJ2-3 once TRBV11-2 16 TGTGCCAGCAGCCCCTACGTTAGCGGGAGCCCAGATACGCAGTATTTT CASSPYVSGSPDTQYF
NA TRBJ2-1 few TRBV7-2 13 TGTGCCAGCAGCTTAGCGAGGGACAATGAGCAGTTCTTC CASSLARDNEQFF
NA TRBJ2-1 NA TRBV28 11 TGTGCCAGCGGGGAGTACAATGAGCAGTTCTTC CASGEYNEQFF
TRBD2 TRBJ2-2 NA TRBV12-5 23 TGTGCTAGTGGCCGTGGGACTTCTAGATTGATTAGCGGGAGACCCCCGAACACCGGGGAGCTGTTTTTT CASGRGTSRLISGRPPNTGELFF
TRBD2 TRBJ2-2 NA TRBV29-1 14 TGCAGCGTTGGAATAGCGGGAACGGCCGGGGAGCTGTTTTTT CSVGIAGTAGELFF
NA TRBJ2-7 NA TRBV7-2 13 TGTGCCAGCAGCAACCGGGATAACTACGAGCAGTACTTC CASSNRDNYEQYF
NA TRBJ1-1 NA TRBV5-1 14 TGCGCCAGCAGCTTGGGTGGGCTCCTTCTGGAAGCTTTCTTT CASSLGGLLLEAFF
NA TRBJ2-6 NA TRBV19 17 TGTGCCAGTACCACACTGGGGGTGAGCTCTGGGGCCAACGTCCTGACTTTC CASTTLGVSSGANVLTF
NA TRBJ2-5 NA TRBV28 16 TGTGCCAGCAAAGTCGCAGGGGCGTTTTCAAAAGAGACCCAGTACTTC CASKVAGAFSKETQYF
NA TRBJ2-3 NA TRBV11-2 17 TGTGCCAGCAGCCTCGGACATTCCCGGCCTAGCACAGATACGCAGTATTTT CASSLGHSRPSTDTQYF
TRBD1 TRBJ1-5 NA TRBV2 17 TGTGCCAGCAGGTCTGACTTAGGGACAGGGGTCGATCAGCCCCAGCATTTT CASRSDLGTGVDQPQHF
NA TRBJ1-5 NA TRBV6-1 16 TGTGCCAGCAGTGTGACAGGTCTTCCCATAAATCAGCCCCAGCATTTT CASSVTGLPINQPQHF
NA TRBJ2-1 NA TRBV9 15 TGTGCCAGCAGCGTAGAACTAGATTTCAACAATGAGCAGTTCTTC CASSVELDFNNEQFF
NA TRBJ2-6 NA TRBV6-5 15 TGTGCCAGCAGTTCCCAGGGGTATGGGGCCAACGTCCTGACTTTC CASSSQGYGANVLTF
NA TRBJ2-3 NA TRBV5-1 13 TGCGCCAGCAGCCAAGGAAACACAGATACGCAGTATTTT CASSQGNTDTQYF
NA TRBJ2-1 NA TRBV7-2 14 TGTGCCAGCAGCCCCGGGACTCTTTACAATGAGCAGTTCTTC CASSPGTLYNEQFF
TRBD2 TRBJ2-3 NA TRBV5-1 16 TGCGCCAGCAGCATCCCACTAGCGGAAGGCACAGATACGCAGTATTTT CASSIPLAEGTDTQYF
TRBD1 TRBJ2-3 NA TRBV5-1 18 TGCGCCAGCAGCTTGGCGAAGACAGGGACCGCTAGCACAGATACGCAGTATTTT CASSLAKTGTASTDTQYF
NA TRBJ2-2 NA TRBV7-2 14 TGTGCCAGCAGCGTCGACGTTAACACCGGGGAGCTGTTTTTT CASSVDVNTGELFF
NA TRBJ2-7 NA TRBV29-1 12 TGCAGCGTTGCGGCTTCAAACTACGAGCAGTACTTC CSVAASNYEQYF
TRBD1 TRBJ1-2 NA TRBV5-1 18 TGCGCCAGCAGCTTGTTAGTCGGACAGGGGGCACCGCGCTATGGCTACACCTTC CASSLLVGQGAPRYGYTF